This T cell receptor (beta chain) was recorded in a study of identical twins. Each CDR3 protein gets one entry after TCRdb re-called the 5' RACE reads with MiXCR. The sample includes some 210,000 distinct CDR3 sequences, approximately 15% of them seen just once. This clonotype came up many times. From germline, CDR1 is DFQATT and CDR2 SNEGSKA (reference sequence). The CDR3 has 12 amino acids. The V gene lost 5 bases and the J gene lost 2 bases, with 9 bases spanning the gap. The same data also contributed to another study, on T cells expressing NK-cell markers.

Sequencing was carried out using CD8+ T cells sorted from blood. This TCR was sampled from a woman under 30 in good health. The rearrangement joins TRBV20-1 to TRBJ1-2, with a possible D match to TRBD1 (6 bases). Here the CDR3 DNA reads TGCAGTGCTCCGACAGGAAACTATGGCTACACCTTC. Translation gives CSAPTGNYGYTF.